This TCR beta chain emerged from a study of cytomegalovirus exposure and HLA in healthy donors. Unmatched junction bases numbered 10, after V lost 5 bases and J lost 4 bases. From germline, CDR1 is SGHVS and CDR2 FQNEAQ. CDR3 length: 15 amino acids. Broader study findings: Roughly 170 TCR beta chains were listed as cytomegalovirus-associated. TCR sequences were mostly rare, though some public TCRs occurred in many donors. What a later analysis reportedly showed was that an Asian-associated ancestry cluster had fewer N-insertions than the roughly 670-donor mean. A highly shared variant cluster was judged a likely technical artifact.

A note on this clone: The target antigen is unknown.

The PCR had 60 Vbeta and 13 Jbeta primers. The table came from immunoSEQ multiplex PCR; TCRdb's copy has only in-frame clones and leaves some out. This sample has some 170,000 clones, with 75% found just once. The chain is built from TRBV7-8 and TRBJ1-2; 7 nucleotides line up with TRBD1. This receptor was obtained from a male donor in good health and CMV-seronegative. Sequencing was performed on PBMCs. The CDR3 nucleotides read TGTGCCAGCAGCATGACACAGGGGCACGGCTATGGCTACACCTTC. It codes for CASSMTQGHGYGYTF.